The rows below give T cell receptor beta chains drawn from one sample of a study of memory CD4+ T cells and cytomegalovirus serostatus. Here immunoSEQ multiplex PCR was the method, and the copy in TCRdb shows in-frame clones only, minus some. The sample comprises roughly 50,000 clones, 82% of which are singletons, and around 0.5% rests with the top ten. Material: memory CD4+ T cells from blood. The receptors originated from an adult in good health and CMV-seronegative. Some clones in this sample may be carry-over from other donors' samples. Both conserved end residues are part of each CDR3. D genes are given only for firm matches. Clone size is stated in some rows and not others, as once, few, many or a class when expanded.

cdr3_aa: CASKRAGDRNIQYF
cdr3_nt: TGTGCCTCTAAAAGGGCGGGAGATCGAAACATTCAGTACTTC
d_call: TRBD2
v_call: TRBV30
j_call: TRBJ2-4
cdr3_length: 14
clone_size: NA

cdr3_aa: CASSLRLPKGTDTQYF
cdr3_nt: TGTGCCAGCAGCTTAAGACTACCAAAGGGCACAGATACGCAGTATTTT
d_call: NA
v_call: TRBV7-3
j_call: TRBJ2-3
cdr3_length: 16
clone_size: once

cdr3_aa: CASSERRETQYF
cdr3_nt: TGTGCCAGCAGTGAAAGACGAGAGACCCAGTACTTC
d_call: NA
v_call: TRBV6-1
j_call: TRBJ2-5
cdr3_length: 12
clone_size: NA

cdr3_aa: CASHEAGLGTDTQYF
cdr3_nt: TGTGCCAGCCATGAAGCGGGACTGGGCACAGATACGCAGTATTTT
d_call: TRBD2
v_call: TRBV27
j_call: TRBJ2-3
cdr3_length: 15
clone_size: NA

cdr3_aa: CASSGALLKGAYEQYF
cdr3_nt: TGTGCCAGCAGTGGAGCCCTCCTTAAGGGGGCCTACGAGCAGTACTTC
d_call: NA
v_call: TRBV6-1
j_call: TRBJ2-7
cdr3_length: 16
clone_size: NA

cdr3_aa: CASSPLASGTNTGELFF
cdr3_nt: TGTGCCAGCTCACCATTGGCTAGCGGGACGAACACCGGGGAGCTGTTTTTT
d_call: TRBD2
v_call: TRBV18
j_call: TRBJ2-2
cdr3_length: 17
clone_size: NA

cdr3_aa: CAISIPGTSGRAYEQYF
cdr3_nt: TGTGCCATCAGCATTCCCGGGACTAGCGGGAGGGCCTACGAGCAGTACTTC
d_call: TRBD2
v_call: TRBV10-3
j_call: TRBJ2-7
cdr3_length: 17
clone_size: NA

cdr3_aa: CASSLVFLGTEAFF
cdr3_nt: TGCGCCAGCAGCTTGGTATTTCTGGGGACTGAAGCTTTCTTT
d_call: NA
v_call: TRBV5-1
j_call: TRBJ1-1
cdr3_length: 14
clone_size: few

cdr3_aa: CASSPSIKSYEQYF
cdr3_nt: TGTGCCAGCAGCCCGTCGATTAAATCCTACGAGCAGTACTTC
d_call: NA
v_call: TRBV7-2
j_call: TRBJ2-7
cdr3_length: 14
clone_size: NA

cdr3_aa: CASSDKGGLAGGGREQFF
cdr3_nt: TGCGCCAGCAGTGACAAGGGAGGACTAGCGGGAGGGGGTAGGGAGCAGTTCTTC
d_call: TRBD2
v_call: TRBV10-1
j_call: TRBJ2-1
cdr3_length: 18
clone_size: NA

cdr3_aa: CATSRGQGFNEQYF
cdr3_nt: TGTGCCACCAGCAGAGGACAGGGGTTCAACGAGCAGTACTTC
d_call: TRBD1
v_call: TRBV15
j_call: TRBJ2-7
cdr3_length: 14
clone_size: NA

cdr3_aa: CASSSSLTRNEQYF
cdr3_nt: TGTGCCAGTAGTTCGTCACTTACTAGAAACGAGCAGTACTTC
d_call: NA
v_call: TRBV19
j_call: TRBJ2-7
cdr3_length: 14
clone_size: once

cdr3_aa: CASSEGHRNGEQYF
cdr3_nt: TGTGCCAGCAGTGAAGGGCATCGGAACGGGGAGCAGTACTTC
d_call: NA
v_call: TRBV2
j_call: TRBJ2-7
cdr3_length: 14
clone_size: NA

cdr3_aa: CASYRDSYEQYF
cdr3_nt: TGTGCCAGTTACCGGGACAGCTACGAGCAGTACTTC
d_call: TRBD1
v_call: TRBV2
j_call: TRBJ2-7
cdr3_length: 12
clone_size: NA

cdr3_aa: CASKALRDGNYGYTF
cdr3_nt: TGTGCCAGTAAGGCCCTTCGGGACGGGAACTATGGCTACACCTTC
d_call: NA
v_call: TRBV19
j_call: TRBJ1-2
cdr3_length: 15
clone_size: NA

cdr3_aa: CASSPDEFNEKLFF
cdr3_nt: TGTGCCAGCAGCCCCGACGAGTTTAATGAAAAACTGTTTTTT
d_call: NA
v_call: TRBV7-9
j_call: TRBJ1-4
cdr3_length: 14
clone_size: NA

cdr3_aa: CSVGEAQETQYF
cdr3_nt: TGCAGCGTTGGCGAAGCCCAAGAGACCCAGTACTTC
d_call: NA
v_call: TRBV29-1
j_call: TRBJ2-5
cdr3_length: 12
clone_size: NA

cdr3_aa: CASSRQDRADYGYTF
cdr3_nt: TGCGCCAGCAGCCGGCAGGACAGGGCCGACTATGGCTACACCTTC
d_call: TRBD1
v_call: TRBV4-1
j_call: TRBJ1-2
cdr3_length: 15
clone_size: NA

cdr3_aa: CAWSGQGTLSVEKLFF
cdr3_nt: TGTGCCTGGAGTGGACAGGGGACCCTGTCTGTTGAAAAACTGTTTTTT
d_call: TRBD1
v_call: TRBV30
j_call: TRBJ1-4
cdr3_length: 16
clone_size: NA

cdr3_aa: CASSRLSGTGALGNSPLHF
cdr3_nt: TGTGCCAGCAGCCGACTTAGCGGCACAGGGGCCCTGGGTAATTCACCCCTCCACTTT
d_call: TRBD1
v_call: TRBV7-2
j_call: TRBJ1-6
cdr3_length: 19
clone_size: NA

cdr3_aa: CASSPGQVYSNQPQHF
cdr3_nt: TGTGCCAGTAGCCCAGGCCAAGTGTATAGCAATCAGCCCCAGCATTTT
d_call: NA
v_call: TRBV19
j_call: TRBJ1-5
cdr3_length: 16
clone_size: NA

cdr3_aa: CASSETGVAYNSPLHF
cdr3_nt: TGTGCCAGCAGTGAGACAGGGGTAGCCTATAATTCACCCCTCCACTTT
d_call: TRBD1
v_call: TRBV28
j_call: TRBJ1-6
cdr3_length: 16
clone_size: NA

cdr3_aa: CASSAAGGTEKLFF
cdr3_nt: TGTGCCAGCAGCGCCGCCGGAGGTACTGAAAAACTGTTTTTT
d_call: NA
v_call: TRBV7-2
j_call: TRBJ1-4
cdr3_length: 14
clone_size: NA

cdr3_aa: CASSIRGGSSNTGELFF
cdr3_nt: TGTGCCAGCAGTATCCGGGGGGGCAGCTCGAACACCGGGGAGCTGTTTTTT
d_call: TRBD2
v_call: TRBV7-9
j_call: TRBJ2-2
cdr3_length: 17
clone_size: NA

cdr3_aa: CASSLAGLAGGYNEQFF
cdr3_nt: TGTGCCAGCAGCTTAGCGGGACTAGCGGGAGGGTACAATGAGCAGTTCTTC
d_call: TRBD2
v_call: TRBV7-9
j_call: TRBJ2-1
cdr3_length: 17
clone_size: NA

cdr3_aa: CASSPRGAGQDTIYF
cdr3_nt: TGTGCCAGCAGCCCTCGGGGGGCAGGGCAAGACACCATATATTTT
d_call: NA
v_call: TRBV9
j_call: TRBJ1-3
cdr3_length: 15
clone_size: medium-sized

cdr3_aa: CASSQWSTGELFF
cdr3_nt: TGCGCCAGCAGCCAATGGTCGACCGGGGAGCTGTTTTTT
d_call: NA
v_call: TRBV4-3
j_call: TRBJ2-2
cdr3_length: 13
clone_size: NA

cdr3_aa: CAWSPHRDTQYF
cdr3_nt: TGTGCCTGGAGTCCCCACCGGGATACGCAGTATTTT
d_call: NA
v_call: TRBV30
j_call: TRBJ2-3
cdr3_length: 12
clone_size: NA

cdr3_aa: CASSQQEVGETQYF
cdr3_nt: TGCGCCAGCAGCCAACAGGAGGTTGGCGAGACCCAGTACTTC
d_call: NA
v_call: TRBV4-1
j_call: TRBJ2-5
cdr3_length: 14
clone_size: medium-sized

cdr3_aa: CASSSLKQETQYF
cdr3_nt: TGTGCCAGCAGTTCGCTGAAACAAGAGACCCAGTACTTC
d_call: NA
v_call: TRBV28
j_call: TRBJ2-5
cdr3_length: 13
clone_size: NA

cdr3_aa: CASSPSGQKETQYF
cdr3_nt: TGCGCCAGCAGCCCCTCGGGACAGAAAGAGACCCAGTACTTC
d_call: TRBD1
v_call: TRBV5-1
j_call: TRBJ2-5
cdr3_length: 14
clone_size: NA

cdr3_aa: CASSGPGQGAGNNEQFF
cdr3_nt: TGTGCCAGCAGTGGACCGGGACAGGGGGCGGGGAACAATGAGCAGTTCTTC
d_call: TRBD1
v_call: TRBV28
j_call: TRBJ2-1
cdr3_length: 17
clone_size: once

cdr3_aa: CASSLRLAAATGELFF
cdr3_nt: TGTGCCAGCAGTTTAAGGCTGGCAGCAGCCACCGGGGAGCTGTTTTTT
d_call: NA
v_call: TRBV28
j_call: TRBJ2-2
cdr3_length: 16
clone_size: NA

cdr3_aa: CASSLGTGRNEQYF
cdr3_nt: TGTGCTAGCAGCTTGGGGACAGGGCGAAACGAGCAGTACTTC
d_call: TRBD1
v_call: TRBV7-7
j_call: TRBJ2-7
cdr3_length: 14
clone_size: NA

cdr3_aa: CASSPVTGPYEQYF
cdr3_nt: TGTGCCAGCTCCCCTGTGACAGGCCCCTACGAGCAGTACTTC
d_call: NA
v_call: TRBV18
j_call: TRBJ2-7
cdr3_length: 14
clone_size: NA

cdr3_aa: CASTAGETQYF
cdr3_nt: TGTGCCAGCACGGCGGGGGAGACCCAGTACTTC
d_call: NA
v_call: TRBV6-6
j_call: TRBJ2-5
cdr3_length: 11
clone_size: NA

cdr3_aa: CASSQLGLAEQETQYF
cdr3_nt: TGTGCCAGCAGTCAACTCGGACTAGCGGAACAAGAGACCCAGTACTTC
d_call: TRBD2
v_call: TRBV25-1
j_call: TRBJ2-5
cdr3_length: 16
clone_size: NA

cdr3_aa: CAWSIGLRTANEKLFF
cdr3_nt: TGTGCCTGGAGTATAGGCCTCAGGACTGCGAATGAAAAACTGTTTTTT
d_call: NA
v_call: TRBV30
j_call: TRBJ1-4
cdr3_length: 16
clone_size: NA

cdr3_aa: CASSTGLAGTGELFF
cdr3_nt: TGTGCCAGCAGCACGGGACTAGCGGGTACCGGGGAGCTGTTTTTT
d_call: TRBD2
v_call: TRBV7-6
j_call: TRBJ2-2
cdr3_length: 15
clone_size: NA

cdr3_aa: CASSYGRETQYF
cdr3_nt: TGTGCCAGCAGCTATGGGAGAGAGACCCAGTACTTC
d_call: NA
v_call: TRBV7-2
j_call: TRBJ2-5
cdr3_length: 12
clone_size: NA

cdr3_aa: CASSFGQPQHF
cdr3_nt: TGTGCCAGCAGTTTTGGTCAGCCCCAGCATTTT
d_call: NA
v_call: TRBV28
j_call: TRBJ1-5
cdr3_length: 11
clone_size: NA

cdr3_aa: CASSLISSGGRVGYTEAFF
cdr3_nt: TGTGCCAGCAGCTTGATCAGCAGTGGGGGCAGGGTAGGATACACTGAAGCTTTCTTT
d_call: NA
v_call: TRBV7-8
j_call: TRBJ1-1
cdr3_length: 19
clone_size: NA

cdr3_aa: CASSSSRGRGGNEQFF
cdr3_nt: TGTGCCAGCAGCTCTTCGAGGGGGCGCGGAGGGAATGAGCAGTTCTTC
d_call: NA
v_call: TRBV7-3
j_call: TRBJ2-1
cdr3_length: 16
clone_size: NA

cdr3_aa: CASTPSYQYTDTQYF
cdr3_nt: TGTGCCAGCACCCCCAGTTACCAGTACACAGATACGCAGTATTTT
d_call: NA
v_call: TRBV7-2
j_call: TRBJ2-3
cdr3_length: 15
clone_size: NA

cdr3_aa: CASSYRPTSGRAPYEQYF
cdr3_nt: TGTGCCAGCAGCTATCGACCCACTAGCGGGAGGGCCCCCTACGAGCAGTACTTC
d_call: TRBD2
v_call: TRBV7-2
j_call: TRBJ2-7
cdr3_length: 18
clone_size: NA

cdr3_aa: CASIRRQEEFGYGYTF
cdr3_nt: TGTGCCAGCATCCGGAGGCAGGAGGAATTTGGCTATGGCTACACCTTC
d_call: NA
v_call: TRBV6-6
j_call: TRBJ1-2
cdr3_length: 16
clone_size: NA

cdr3_aa: CASSPNAGGLYEQYF
cdr3_nt: TGTGCCAGCAGCCCCAACGCGGGGGGACTCTACGAGCAGTACTTC
d_call: TRBD2
v_call: TRBV11-2
j_call: TRBJ2-7
cdr3_length: 15
clone_size: NA

cdr3_aa: CASRFTGNTEAFF
cdr3_nt: TGTGCCAGCAGATTTACAGGGAACACTGAAGCTTTCTTT
d_call: NA
v_call: TRBV6-1
j_call: TRBJ1-1
cdr3_length: 13
clone_size: NA

cdr3_aa: CASRIGGRITGELFF
cdr3_nt: TGTGCCAGCAGAATAGGGGGGCGGATCACCGGGGAGCTGTTTTTT
d_call: NA
v_call: TRBV27
j_call: TRBJ2-2
cdr3_length: 15
clone_size: once

cdr3_aa: CASSKTTGYGYTF
cdr3_nt: TGTGCCAGTAGTAAAACTACGGGATATGGCTACACCTTC
d_call: NA
v_call: TRBV19
j_call: TRBJ1-2
cdr3_length: 13
clone_size: NA

cdr3_aa: CATSRDSPWESVGYEQYF
cdr3_nt: TGTGCCACCAGCAGAGACAGCCCTTGGGAATCTGTTGGTTACGAGCAGTACTTC
d_call: NA
v_call: TRBV15
j_call: TRBJ2-7
cdr3_length: 18
clone_size: NA

cdr3_aa: CASSSKDVETQYF
cdr3_nt: TGTGCCAGCAGCTCCAAGGACGTGGAGACCCAGTACTTC
d_call: NA
v_call: TRBV7-3
j_call: TRBJ2-5
cdr3_length: 13
clone_size: NA

cdr3_aa: CASRSQGGDYGYTF
cdr3_nt: TGTGCCAGCAGATCACAGGGGGGGGACTATGGCTACACCTTC
d_call: TRBD1
v_call: TRBV28
j_call: TRBJ1-2
cdr3_length: 14
clone_size: NA

cdr3_aa: CASSQEEGRNTGELFF
cdr3_nt: TGCGCCAGCAGCCAAGAAGAAGGTCGGAACACCGGGGAGCTGTTTTTT
d_call: NA
v_call: TRBV4-3
j_call: TRBJ2-2
cdr3_length: 16
clone_size: few

cdr3_aa: CASSARTGFGEKLFF
cdr3_nt: TGTGCCAGTAGTGCCCGGACAGGTTTTGGTGAAAAACTGTTTTTT
d_call: TRBD1
v_call: TRBV19
j_call: TRBJ1-4
cdr3_length: 15
clone_size: NA

cdr3_aa: CASSLSGEGYEQYF
cdr3_nt: TGTGCCAGCAGTCTCTCGGGGGAGGGTTACGAGCAGTACTTC
d_call: TRBD2
v_call: TRBV28
j_call: TRBJ2-7
cdr3_length: 14
clone_size: NA

cdr3_aa: CASSLDGGRDEQYF
cdr3_nt: TGTGCCAGCAGCTTAGATGGGGGAAGGGACGAGCAGTACTTC
d_call: NA
v_call: TRBV7-2
j_call: TRBJ2-7
cdr3_length: 14
clone_size: NA

cdr3_aa: CAYQGAQGETQYF
cdr3_nt: TGTGCCTACCAGGGGGCGCAGGGAGAGACCCAGTACTTC
d_call: NA
v_call: TRBV21-1
j_call: TRBJ2-5
cdr3_length: 13
clone_size: NA

cdr3_aa: CASSVVAGEADTQYF
cdr3_nt: TGTGCCAGCAGCGTAGTGGCGGGAGAGGCAGATACGCAGTATTTT
d_call: TRBD2
v_call: TRBV9
j_call: TRBJ2-3
cdr3_length: 15
clone_size: NA

cdr3_aa: CASSIDGGLAGPYEQYF
cdr3_nt: TGTGCCAGTAGTATAGACGGGGGATTGGCCGGTCCCTACGAGCAGTACTTC
d_call: NA
v_call: TRBV19
j_call: TRBJ2-7
cdr3_length: 17
clone_size: NA